The clone carrying this T cell receptor beta chain was seen only a few times. No antigen is known for it. The data stem from a study of blood T cells in healthy people across ages. The study's findings and limits: Considered underestimates were the diversity estimates obtained from one million T cells.

A second PCR, run for roughly 7 to 11 cycles, used a sample-barcoded 5' primer plus a J-beta primer mix. TCRdb re-called the 5' RACE reads through MiXCR, storing one row per CDR3 protein. The sample gives hundreds of thousands of distinct CDR3 sequences, less than 40% of which show up once; roughly 15% is in the top ten. Trimming removed 6 bases from V and 0 bases from J, with 9 bases in between. CDR1 is SNHLY, CDR2 FYNNEI, per germline. This CDR3 has 14 residues. This receptor was identified in a woman of 80 years or more in good health. Sequenced: blood. The rearrangement uses TRBV2 and TRBJ1-5; no definite D call. For the CDR3, the DNA is TGTGCCAGCAGGGCCGTTTATAGCAATCAGCCCCAGCATTTT. Its protein product is CASRAVYSNQPQHF. The whole variable domain, remainder taken from reference TRBV2 and TRBJ1-5, is EPEVTQTPSHQVTQMGQEVILRCVPISNHLYFYWYRQILGQKVEFLVSFYNNEISEKSEIFDDQFSVERPDGSNFTLKIRSTKLEDSAMYFCASRAVYSNQPQHFGDGTRLSIL.